Below, one T cell receptor (beta chain) is given with its context. Its antigen is currently unknown. This donor's CMV serostatus went unrecorded. The CDR3 loop spans 13 amino acids. Trimming at V came to 5 bases and at J to 7 bases, leaving 4 bases not matched to a gene. The germline gives CDR1 MNHNY, CDR2 SVGAGI (reference sequence). The data stem from a study of cytomegalovirus exposure and HLA in healthy donors. Study outcomes and limitations: One cluster of highly shared sequence variants probably arose as a sequencing artifact.

PCR involved 60 Vbeta and 13 Jbeta primers. This table comes from immunoSEQ multiplex PCR, and its TCRdb copy is limited to in-frame clones, with some not included. The data show some 170,000 clones, with more than 60% seen just once and 2% to 2.5% held by the top ten. The chain carries TRBV6-6 and TRBJ1-4, with 7 bases aligning to TRBD1. The sequencing input was PBMCs. The origin of this receptor is a human donor in good health. The CDR3 region is CASSAGGGEKLFF. The DNA for the CDR3 is TGTGCCAGCAGTGCAGGGGGAGGTGAAAAACTGTTTTTT.